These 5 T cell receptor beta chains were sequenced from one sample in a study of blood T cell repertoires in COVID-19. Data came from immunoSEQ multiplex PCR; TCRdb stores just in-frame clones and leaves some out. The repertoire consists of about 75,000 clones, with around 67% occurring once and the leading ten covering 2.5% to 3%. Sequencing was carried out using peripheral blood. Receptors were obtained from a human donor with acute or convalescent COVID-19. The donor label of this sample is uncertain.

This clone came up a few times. CDR3 sequence (DNA): TGCGCCAGCAGCCCTCTCGGGGGGTCTGGAAACACCATATATTTT. Amino acid sequence: CASSPLGGSGNTIYF. The chain uses TRBV5-1 and TRBJ1-3, with a tentative D call TRBD1 (5 bases). Trimming shortened V by 4 bases and J by 1 base, and 12 bases separated the two germline ends. CDR1 and CDR2 (germline): SGHRS, YFSETQ. The CDR3 is 15 residues long.

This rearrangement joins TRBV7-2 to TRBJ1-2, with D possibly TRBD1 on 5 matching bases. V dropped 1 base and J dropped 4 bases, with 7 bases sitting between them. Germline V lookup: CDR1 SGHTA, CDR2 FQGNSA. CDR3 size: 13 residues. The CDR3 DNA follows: TGTGCCAGCAGCTTAGTACAGGTCTATGGCTACACCTTC. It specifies CASSLVQVYGYTF.

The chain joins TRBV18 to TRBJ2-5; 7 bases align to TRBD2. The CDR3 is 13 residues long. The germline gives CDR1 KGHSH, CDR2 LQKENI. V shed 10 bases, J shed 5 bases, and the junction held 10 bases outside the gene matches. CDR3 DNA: TGTGCCACCAAAGGACTAGTCGGGGAGACCCAGTACTTC. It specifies CATKGLVGETQYF.

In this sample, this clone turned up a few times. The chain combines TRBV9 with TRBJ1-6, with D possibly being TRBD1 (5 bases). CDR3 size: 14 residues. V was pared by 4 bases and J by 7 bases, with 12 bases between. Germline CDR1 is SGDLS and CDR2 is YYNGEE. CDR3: CASSPETGNSPLHF. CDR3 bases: TGTGCCAGCAGCCCCGAAACAGGCAATTCACCCCTCCACTTT.

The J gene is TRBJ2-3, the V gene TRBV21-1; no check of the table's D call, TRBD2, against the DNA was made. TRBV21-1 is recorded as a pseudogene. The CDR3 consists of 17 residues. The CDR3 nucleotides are TGTGCCAGCAGCAAAGTGGGGACTAGCGGGAGGGCAGATACGCAGTATTTT. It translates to CASSKVGTSGRADTQYF.